Following are 22 T cell receptor beta chains from one sample sequenced in a study of blood T cell repertoires in COVID-19. Method: immunoSEQ multiplex PCR; TCRdb's copy keeps in-frame clones and lacks some. The sample yields over 150,000 clones, over 70% seen once. The sample was peripheral blood. The receptors come from a man in his sixties or seventies with acute or convalescent COVID-19.

Comments on this clone: The sample contains more than one DNA sequence encoding this CDR3. V and J are TRBV3-1 (or the pseudogene TRBV3-2) and TRBJ2-5, with 8 bases lining up with TRBD1. In germline, CDR1 is LGHDT, CDR2 YNNKEL (reference sequence). This CDR3 has 14 residues. Trimming removed 0 bases from V and 3 bases from J; junction bases left unmatched: 0. The chain's CDR3 is CASSQEDREETQYF. Written as DNA, the CDR3 is TGTGCCAGCAGCCAAGAGGACAGGGAAGAGACCCAGTACTTC.

There are a few counts of this clone. V is TRBV5-6 and J is TRBJ2-7; the match to TRBD2 covers 12 bases. Germline values: CDR1 SGHDT, CDR2 YYEEEE. The CDR3 is 15 amino acids. V lost 4 bases and J lost 4; bases outside the gene matches: 6. CDR3 bases: TGTGCCAGCAGCCCTCTAGCGGGGGGGCTGTACGAGCAGTACTTC. Its translation is CASSPLAGGLYEQYF.

The chain uses TRBV29-1 and TRBJ1-2; TRBD1 matches at 8 bases. Trimming at V came to 3 bases and at J to 6 bases, leaving 0 bases not matched to a gene. CDR3 length equals 11 residues. Germline V gene data show CDR1 as SQVTM and CDR2 as ANQGSEA. CDR3 sequence (DNA): TGCAGCGTTGAGACAGGGGATGGCTACACCTTC. Protein sequence: CSVETGDGYTF.

The V call is TRBV30, the J call TRBJ2-7; D is possibly TRBD1 (6 bases). This CDR3 is built from 14 residues. CDR1 is GTSNPN and CDR2 is SVGIG in the germline V gene (reference sequence). In nucleotides, the CDR3 is TGTGCTAAGGGGGACCTCGTTAGCTGGCGCGAGCAGTACTTC. This codes for CAKGDLVSWREQYF.

CDR3 in DNA: TGTGCCAGTAGTGCCCGGGGAGAGACCCAGTACTTC. Translated: CASSARGETQYF. The chain has TRBV19 and TRBJ2-5, with D perhaps TRBD2 (5 bases). Trimming removed 5 bases from V and 4 bases from J, with 8 bases in between. CDR1 is LNHDA and CDR2 is SQIVND in the germline V gene (reference sequence). This CDR3 region has 12 residues.

The chain joins TRBV5-4 to TRBJ2-7, with 10 bases identical to TRBD2. Unmatched junction bases numbered 11, after V lost 1 base and J lost 4 bases. Germline CDR1 is SGHNT and CDR2 is YYREEE (reference sequence). The CDR3 length is 17 residues. The CDR3 coding sequence is TGTGCCAGCAGCTTGACCATTAAAGCGGGGGGGCATTACGAGCAGTACTTC. Encoded protein: CASSLTIKAGGHYEQYF.

The V call is TRBV5-4, the J call TRBJ2-5, with D unclear. V was clipped by 4 bases and J by 7 bases, with 17 bases between them. Germline loops: CDR1 SGHNT, CDR2 YYREEE (reference sequence). The CDR3 is made up of 14 amino acids. This CDR3 is CASSVSSEMRTQYF. The CDR3 nucleotides read TGTGCCAGCAGCGTGAGTTCGGAGATGAGGACCCAGTACTTC.

The chain carries TRBV19 and TRBJ1-6, with TRBD1 matching 7 bases. Germline V gives CDR1 LNHDA, CDR2 SQIVND (reference sequence). CDR3 length: 17 amino acids. The V and J ends lost 5 bases and 2 bases, in that order; junction bases with no gene match: 9. This chain's CDR3 is CASSHPPGQTYNSPLHF. DNA of the CDR3: TGTGCCAGTAGTCATCCCCCGGGACAGACCTATAATTCACCCCTCCACTTT.

This clone was observed a few times. DNA for the CDR3: TGTGCCAGCAGGACAACAGGGTACACGCAGTATTTT. Translating gives CASRTTGYTQYF. The chain couples TRBV12-3 or TRBV12-4 to TRBJ2-3; D is possibly TRBD1 (6 bases). V gave up 6 bases and J gave up 9 bases, with 13 bases separating them. The CDR3 length is 12 residues.

This chain links TRBV29-1 with TRBJ2-3; no clear D. The CDR3 is made up of 12 amino acids. Between the trimmed V and J ends, which lost 7 bases and 0 bases, there was a span of 8 bases. Germline CDR1 and CDR2: SQVTM and ANQGSEA. The CDR3 sequence is CSAFPSTDTQYF. CDR3 coding DNA: TGCAGCGCCTTTCCTAGCACAGATACGCAGTATTTT.

This chain connects TRBV5-8 to TRBJ2-1; 12 bases map to TRBD1. The CDR3 length is 15 residues. Germline CDR1 and CDR2: SGHTS and YDEGEE. V shed 1 base and J 8 bases; nucleotides not matched to a gene: 4. The CDR3 DNA is TGTGCCAGCAGCTTGTCCGGGACAGGGGGCCATGAGCAGTTCTTC. Translated: CASSLSGTGGHEQFF. The full variable domain, in which reference TRBV5-8 and TRBJ2-1 provide the parts outside the CDR3, is EAGVTQSPTHLIKTRGQQATLRCSPISGHTSVYWYQQALGLGLQFLLWYDEGEERNRGNFPPRFSGRQFPNYSSELNVNALELEDSALYLCASSLSGTGGHEQFFGPGTRLTVL.

The chain recombines TRBV18 with TRBJ1-3; a weak D match, TRBD1 (6 bases). Germline values: CDR1 KGHSH, CDR2 LQKENI. Trimming cost V 3 bases and J 0 bases, with 15 bases left between them. The CDR3 sequence is 17 residues long. The CDR3 is CASSPREGVSSGNTIYF. The CDR3 nucleotides read TGTGCCAGCTCACCTCGCGAGGGGGTGAGCTCTGGAAACACCATATATTTT.

Points on this clone: The sample holds other DNA sequences that translate to the same CDR3. This chain connects TRBV12-3 or TRBV12-4 to TRBJ1-2; 7 nucleotides line up with TRBD1. The CDR3 is 13 amino acids. The V gene end was trimmed by 4 bases and the J gene end by 2 bases; junction bases not matched to a gene: 1. This CDR3 reads CASSSQGNYGYTF. The CDR3 nucleotides are TGTGCCAGCAGTTCACAGGGGAACTATGGCTACACCTTC.

This clone has a handful of counts. J is TRBJ1-5 and V is TRBV6-4; maybe TRBD1 (5 bases). Trimming removed 4 bases from V and 2 bases from J, with 9 bases in between. Germline assignment: CDR1 MRHNA and CDR2 SNTAGT. CDR3 length: 14 residues. The CDR3 DNA reads TGTGCCAGCAGTGCAGGGATAGGCAATCAGCCCCAGCATTTT. Protein sequence: CASSAGIGNQPQHF.

The chain combines TRBV2 with TRBJ2-5; D might be TRBD2 (5 bases). V was clipped by 7 bases and J by 4 bases, with 13 bases between them. This CDR3 is built from 13 residues. The germline CDR1 and CDR2 sequences are SNHLY and FYNNEI. CDR3 bases: TGTGCCAGCATCGGGCCCGAGGGAGAGACCCAGTACTTC. Protein: CASIGPEGETQYF.

In this sample, this clone turned up once. This chain connects TRBV5-1 to TRBJ1-4; maybe TRBD1 (5 bases). Germline V gives CDR1 SGHRS, CDR2 YFSETQ. V lost 4 bases and J lost 4, with 11 bases in between. CDR3 size: 14 residues. The CDR3 DNA reads as TGCGCCAGCAGCGCGGGACCGAGTAATGAAAAACTGTTTTTT. This translates into CASSAGPSNEKLFF.

The V and J genes are TRBV3-1 (or the pseudogene TRBV3-2) and TRBJ2-7, with D perhaps matching TRBD1 (7 bases). V shed 0 bases and J shed 1 base, with 19 bases lying between them. Germline lookup yields CDR1 LGHDT and CDR2 YNNKEL (reference sequence). This CDR3 is built from 18 residues. CDR3 nucleotide sequence: TGTGCCAGCAGCCAAGATTTACGGGCCAGGGGGGTTTCCTACGAGCAGTACTTC. It codes for CASSQDLRARGVSYEQYF.

This chain links TRBV5-4 with TRBJ2-4, with D hard to call. The CDR3 length is 15 residues. CDR1 is SGHNT, CDR2 YYREEE, per germline (reference sequence). V dropped 4 bases and J dropped 0 bases, with 11 bases sitting between them. The CDR3 region has the DNA TGTGCCAGCAGCACTGGAGCCCTAGCCAAAAACATTCAGTACTTC. Translated: CASSTGALAKNIQYF.

The CDR3 protein is CASTLNGGYEQYF. The CDR3 DNA sequence: TGTGCCAGCACCTTAAACGGGGGATACGAGCAGTACTTC. The rearrangement joins TRBV12-3 or TRBV12-4 to TRBJ2-7; D is possibly TRBD2 (6 bases). V gave up 7 bases and J gave up 4 bases, with 14 bases separating them. The CDR3 covers 13 residues.

The chain joins TRBV19 to TRBJ1-1, with D unresolved. Germline lookup yields CDR1 LNHDA and CDR2 SQIVND (reference sequence). The V gene lost 3 bases and the J gene lost 0 bases, with 8 bases spanning the gap. The CDR3 sequence is 14 residues long. This chain's CDR3 is CASSIGVLNTEAFF. CDR3 in DNA: TGTGCCAGTAGTATCGGGGTGTTGAACACTGAAGCTTTCTTT.

The gene calls are TRBV24-1 and TRBJ2-1; D is ambiguous. The germline CDR1 and CDR2 sequences are KGHDR and SFDVKD. The germline V and J ends were trimmed by 7 bases and 6 bases, with 6 bases remaining between them. This CDR3 contains 11 residues. CDR3 sequence: CATSQINEQFF. The CDR3 nucleotides are TGTGCCACCAGCCAGATCAATGAGCAGTTCTTC.

The chain couples TRBV19 to TRBJ1-5, with no clear D. Trimming removed 5 bases from V and 0 bases from J, with 14 bases in between. The CDR3 extends over 16 amino acids. Germline V gene lookup returns CDR1 LNHDA and CDR2 SQIVND (reference sequence). CDR3 amino acids: CASSSEATYSNQPQHF. The CDR3 DNA is TGTGCCAGTAGTTCGGAGGCAACGTATAGCAATCAGCCCCAGCATTTT. Combining the CDR3 with reference TRBV19 and TRBJ1-5 gives the whole variable domain DGGITQSPKYLFRKEGQNVTLSCEQNLNHDAMYWYRQDPGQGLRLIYYSQIVNDFQKGDIAEGYSVSREKKESFPLTVTSAQKNPTAFYLCASSSEATYSNQPQHFGDGTRLSIL.